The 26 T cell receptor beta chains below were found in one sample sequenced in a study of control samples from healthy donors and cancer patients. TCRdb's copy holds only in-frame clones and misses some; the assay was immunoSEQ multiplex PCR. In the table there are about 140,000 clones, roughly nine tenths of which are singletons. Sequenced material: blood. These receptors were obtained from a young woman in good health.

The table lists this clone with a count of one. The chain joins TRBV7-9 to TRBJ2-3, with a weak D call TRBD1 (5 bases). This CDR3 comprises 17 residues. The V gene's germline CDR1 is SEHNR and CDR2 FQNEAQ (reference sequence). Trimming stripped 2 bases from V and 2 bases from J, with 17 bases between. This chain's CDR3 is CASSLWGIGPTTDTQYF. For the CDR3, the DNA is TGTGCCAGCAGCTTATGGGGCATTGGCCCGACCACAGATACGCAGTATTTT. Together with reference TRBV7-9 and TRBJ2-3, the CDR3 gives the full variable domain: DTGVSQNPRHKITKRGQNVTFRCDPISEHNRLYWYRQTLGQGPEFLTYFQNEAQLEKSRLLSDRFSAERPKGSFSTLEIQRTEQGDSAMYLCASSLWGIGPTTDTQYFGPGTRLTVL.

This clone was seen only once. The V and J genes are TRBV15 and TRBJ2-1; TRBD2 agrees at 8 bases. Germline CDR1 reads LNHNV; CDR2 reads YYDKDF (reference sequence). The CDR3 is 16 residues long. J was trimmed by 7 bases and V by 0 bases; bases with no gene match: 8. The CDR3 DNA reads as TGTGCCACCAGCAGAGATCTGGCGGGAGGACTTAATGAGCAGTTCTTC. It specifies CATSRDLAGGLNEQFF.

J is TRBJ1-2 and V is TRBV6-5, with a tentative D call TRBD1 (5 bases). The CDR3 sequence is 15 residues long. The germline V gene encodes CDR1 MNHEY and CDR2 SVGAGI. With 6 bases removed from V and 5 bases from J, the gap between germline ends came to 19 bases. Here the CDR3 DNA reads TGTGCCAGCAGACCCGAAGGAAGGGGCCCATATGGCTACACCTTC. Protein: CASRPEGRGPYGYTF.

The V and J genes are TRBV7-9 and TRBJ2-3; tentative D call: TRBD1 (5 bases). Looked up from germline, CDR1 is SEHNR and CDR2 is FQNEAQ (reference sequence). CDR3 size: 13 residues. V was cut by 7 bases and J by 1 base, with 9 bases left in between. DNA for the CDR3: TGTGCCAGCAATACAGGCTGCACAGATACGCAGTATTTT. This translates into CASNTGCTDTQYF.

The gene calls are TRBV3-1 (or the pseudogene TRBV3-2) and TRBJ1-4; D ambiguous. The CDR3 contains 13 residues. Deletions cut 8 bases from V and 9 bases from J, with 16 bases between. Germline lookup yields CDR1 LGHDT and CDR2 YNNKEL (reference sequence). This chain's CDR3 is CASCPSSHQKLFF. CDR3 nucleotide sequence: TGTGCCAGCTGCCCCTCCAGCCATCAAAAACTGTTTTTT.

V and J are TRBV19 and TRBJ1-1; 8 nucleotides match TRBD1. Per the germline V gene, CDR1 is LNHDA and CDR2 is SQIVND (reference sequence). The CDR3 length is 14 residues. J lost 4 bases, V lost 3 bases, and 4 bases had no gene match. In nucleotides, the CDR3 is TGTGCCAGTAGTATTCAACAGGGGGTCACTGAAGCTTTCTTT. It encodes CASSIQQGVTEAFF.

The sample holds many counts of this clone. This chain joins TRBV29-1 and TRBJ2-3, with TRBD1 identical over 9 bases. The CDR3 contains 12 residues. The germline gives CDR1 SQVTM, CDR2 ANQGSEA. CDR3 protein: CTYRGQVDTQYF. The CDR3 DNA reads TGCACCTACAGGGGGCAGGTAGATACGCAGTATTTT.

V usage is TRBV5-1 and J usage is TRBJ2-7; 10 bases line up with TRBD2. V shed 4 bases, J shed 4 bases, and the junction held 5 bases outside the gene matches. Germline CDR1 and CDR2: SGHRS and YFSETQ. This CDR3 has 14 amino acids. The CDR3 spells CASSRASGSYEQYF. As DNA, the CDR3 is TGCGCCAGCAGCAGGGCTAGCGGGAGTTACGAGCAGTACTTC. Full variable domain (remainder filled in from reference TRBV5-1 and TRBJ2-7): KAGVTQTPRYLIKTRGQQVTLSCSPISGHRSVSWYQQTPGQGLQFLFEYFSETQRNKGNFPGRFSGRQFSNSRSEMNVSTLELGDSALYLCASSRASGSYEQYFGPGTRLTVT.

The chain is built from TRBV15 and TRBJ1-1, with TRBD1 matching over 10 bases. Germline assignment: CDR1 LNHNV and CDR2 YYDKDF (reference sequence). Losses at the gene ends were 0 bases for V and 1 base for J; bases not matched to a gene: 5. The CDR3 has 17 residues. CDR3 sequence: CATSREGTGVRNTEAFF. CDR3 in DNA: TGTGCCACCAGCAGAGAAGGGACAGGGGTAAGGAACACTGAAGCTTTCTTT.

CDR3 loop: CASSMIGETTDTQYF. The CDR3 DNA is TGTGCCAGTAGTATGATCGGGGAGACCACAGATACGCAGTATTTT. The chain carries TRBV19 and TRBJ2-3; D perhaps matches TRBD2 (5 bases). V shed 3 bases and J shed 2 bases, with 12 bases lying between them. The CDR3 loop spans 15 amino acids. CDR1 is LNHDA and CDR2 is SQIVND in the germline V gene (reference sequence).

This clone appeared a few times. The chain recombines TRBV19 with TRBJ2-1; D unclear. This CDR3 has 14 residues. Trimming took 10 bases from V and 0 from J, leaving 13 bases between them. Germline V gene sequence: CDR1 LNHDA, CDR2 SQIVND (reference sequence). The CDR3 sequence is CATSVGYSYNEQFF. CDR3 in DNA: TGTGCCACCTCCGTGGGGTACTCCTACAATGAGCAGTTCTTC.

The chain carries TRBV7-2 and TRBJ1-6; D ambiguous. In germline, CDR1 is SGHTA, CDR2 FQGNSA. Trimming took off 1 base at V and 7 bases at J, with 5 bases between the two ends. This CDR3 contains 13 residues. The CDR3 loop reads CASSLVRNSPLHF. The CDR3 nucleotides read TGTGCCAGCAGCTTAGTGCGAAATTCACCCCTCCACTTT.

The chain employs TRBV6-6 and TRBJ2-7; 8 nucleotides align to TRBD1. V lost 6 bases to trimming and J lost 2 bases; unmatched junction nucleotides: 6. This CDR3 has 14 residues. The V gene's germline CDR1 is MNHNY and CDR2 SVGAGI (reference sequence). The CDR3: CASRPGQGAYEQYF. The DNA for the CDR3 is TGTGCCAGCAGACCCGGACAGGGAGCCTACGAGCAGTACTTC.

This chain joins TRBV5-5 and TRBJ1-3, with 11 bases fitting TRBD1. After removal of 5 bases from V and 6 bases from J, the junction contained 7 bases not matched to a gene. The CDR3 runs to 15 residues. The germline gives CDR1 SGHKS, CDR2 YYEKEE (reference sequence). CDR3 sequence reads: CASRSQDRGQNTIYF. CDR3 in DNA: TGTGCCAGCAGAAGCCAGGACAGGGGGCAAAACACCATATATTTT. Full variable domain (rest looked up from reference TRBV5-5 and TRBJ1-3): DAGVTQSPTHLIKTRGQQVTLRCSPISGHKSVSWYQQVLGQGPQFIFQYYEKEERGRGNFPDRFSARQFPNYSSELNVNALLLGDSALYLCASRSQDRGQNTIYFGEGSWLTVV.

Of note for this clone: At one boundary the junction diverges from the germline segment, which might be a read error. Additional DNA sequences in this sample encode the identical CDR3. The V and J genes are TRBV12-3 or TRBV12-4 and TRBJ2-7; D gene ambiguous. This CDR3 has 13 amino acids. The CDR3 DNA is TGCGCCAGCAGTTTCGGCCTTTCCTACGAGCAGTACTTC. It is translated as CASSFGLSYEQYF.

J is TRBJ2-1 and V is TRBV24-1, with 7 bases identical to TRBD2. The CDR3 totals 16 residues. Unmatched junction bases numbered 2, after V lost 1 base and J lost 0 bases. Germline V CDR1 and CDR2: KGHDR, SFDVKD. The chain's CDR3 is CATSDFGGSSYNEQFF. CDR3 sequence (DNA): TGTGCCACCAGTGATTTCGGGGGGAGCTCCTACAATGAGCAGTTCTTC.

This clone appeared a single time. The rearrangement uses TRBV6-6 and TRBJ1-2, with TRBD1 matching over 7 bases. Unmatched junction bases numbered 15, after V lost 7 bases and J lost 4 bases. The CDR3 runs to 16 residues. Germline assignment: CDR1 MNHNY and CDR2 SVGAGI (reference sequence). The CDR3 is CASTISDRVEVYGYTF. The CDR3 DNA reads TGTGCCAGCACCATATCCGACAGGGTTGAGGTCTATGGCTACACCTTC.

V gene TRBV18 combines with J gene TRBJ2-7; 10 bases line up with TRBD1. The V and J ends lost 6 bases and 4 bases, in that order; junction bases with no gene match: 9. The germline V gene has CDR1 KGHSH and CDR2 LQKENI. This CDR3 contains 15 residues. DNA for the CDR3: TGTGCCAGCTCGCTCCGGGACAGGGGATCATACGAGCAGTACTTC. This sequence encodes CASSLRDRGSYEQYF.

This CDR3 reads CASSFRGSSYEQYF. The CDR3 nucleotides are TGTGCCAGCAGCTTTCGAGGGTCCTCCTACGAGCAGTACTTC. This chain uses TRBV7-2 with TRBJ2-7; D perhaps matches TRBD2 (5 bases). Germline-derived CDR1 and CDR2 are SGHTA and FQGNSA. The CDR3 contains 14 residues. Trimming shortened V by 3 bases and J by 0 bases, and 9 bases separated the two germline ends.

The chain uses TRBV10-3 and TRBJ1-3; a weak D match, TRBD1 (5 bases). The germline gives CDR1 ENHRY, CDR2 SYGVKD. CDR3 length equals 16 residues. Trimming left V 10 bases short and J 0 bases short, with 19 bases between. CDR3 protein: CATYVGDRRSGNTIYF. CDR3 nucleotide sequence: TGTGCCACCTACGTAGGGGACCGCCGCTCTGGAAACACCATATATTTT.

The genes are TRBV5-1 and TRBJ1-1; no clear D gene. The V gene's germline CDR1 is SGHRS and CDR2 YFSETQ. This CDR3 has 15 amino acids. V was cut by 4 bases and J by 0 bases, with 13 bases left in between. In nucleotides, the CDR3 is TGCGCCAGCAGCCATGGATTGAGCATGAACACTGAAGCTTTCTTT. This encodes CASSHGLSMNTEAFF.

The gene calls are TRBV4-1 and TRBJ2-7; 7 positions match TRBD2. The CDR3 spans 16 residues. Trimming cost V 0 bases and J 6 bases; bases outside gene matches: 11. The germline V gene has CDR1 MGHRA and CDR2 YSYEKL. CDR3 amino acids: CASSQDTAGEGFEQYF. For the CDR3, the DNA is TGCGCCAGCAGCCAAGATACGGCGGGAGAAGGCTTCGAGCAGTACTTC.

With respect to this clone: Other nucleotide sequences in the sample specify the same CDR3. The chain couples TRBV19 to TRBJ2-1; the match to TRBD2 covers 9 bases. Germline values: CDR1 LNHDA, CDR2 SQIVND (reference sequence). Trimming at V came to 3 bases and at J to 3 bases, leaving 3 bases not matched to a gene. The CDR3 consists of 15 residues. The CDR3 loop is CASSIGSGSYNEQFF. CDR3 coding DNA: TGTGCCAGTAGTATTGGTAGCGGGAGCTACAATGAGCAGTTCTTC.

CDR3 amino acids: CATSRDVYTEAFF. The CDR3 nucleotides read TGTGCCACCAGCAGAGACGTTTACACTGAAGCTTTCTTT. The chain couples TRBV15 to TRBJ1-1; no clear D. Germline CDR1 reads LNHNV; CDR2 reads YYDKDF (reference sequence). V lost 0 bases, J lost 3 bases, and 5 bases lay in between. The CDR3 is made up of 13 amino acids.

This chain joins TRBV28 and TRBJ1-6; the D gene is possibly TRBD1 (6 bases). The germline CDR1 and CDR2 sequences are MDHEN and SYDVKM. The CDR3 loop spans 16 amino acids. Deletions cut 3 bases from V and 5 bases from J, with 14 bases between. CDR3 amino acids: CASSFTGTSNNSPLHF. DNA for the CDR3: TGTGCCAGCAGTTTCACCGGGACAAGTAATAATTCACCCCTCCACTTT.

The CDR3: CATSRVSGTSGFADTQYF. The CDR3 bases are TGTGCCACCAGCAGAGTTTCCGGGACTAGCGGTTTTGCAGATACGCAGTATTTT. This rearrangement joins TRBV15 to TRBJ2-3, with 11 bases identical to TRBD2. With 1 base clipped from V and 4 bases from J, the junction kept 10 bases outside the gene matches. Germline lookup yields CDR1 LNHNV and CDR2 YYDKDF (reference sequence). This CDR3 has 18 amino acids.